A selection of T cell receptor beta chains follows, all from one sample in a study of T cell responses to AZD1222 COVID-19 vaccine. Assay used: immunoSEQ multiplex PCR; TCRdb lists only in-frame clones, some missing. The sample holds roughly 140,000 clones, roughly 92% seen once. The sample was peripheral blood, taken 28 days after the second AZD1222 dose. Receptors originate from an adult who received the AZD1222 COVID-19 vaccine. Both conserved end residues are part of each CDR3. A D gene is named only where the DNA matches it firmly. The size field is filled for only some rows; it gives once, few, many or a size class.

j_call: TRBJ1-2; d_call: .; clone_size: few; v_call: TRBV10-2; cdr3_aa: CASSESAEGYGYTF; cdr3_nt: TGCGCCAGCAGTGAGTCGGCGGAGGGCTATGGCTACACCTTC
j_call: TRBJ1-5; d_call: .; clone_size: .; v_call: TRBV7-8; cdr3_aa: CASSRGRQGNQPQHF; cdr3_nt: TGTGCCAGCAGCCGCGGTAGACAGGGCAATCAGCCCCAGCATTTT
j_call: TRBJ2-5; d_call: TRBD2; clone_size: .; v_call: TRBV4-3; cdr3_aa: CASSQEIPLASGGAETQYF; cdr3_nt: TGCGCCAGCAGCCAAGAGATCCCCTTGGCTAGCGGGGGCGCAGAGACCCAGTACTTC
j_call: TRBJ2-3; d_call: TRBD2; clone_size: .; v_call: TRBV5-1; cdr3_aa: CASSLGSSGRGDTQYF; cdr3_nt: TGCGCCAGCAGCTTAGGATCTAGCGGGCGAGGTGATACGCAGTATTTT
j_call: TRBJ2-7; d_call: TRBD2; clone_size: .; v_call: TRBV27; cdr3_aa: CASSFATSGFDEQYF; cdr3_nt: TGTGCCAGCAGTTTCGCGACTAGCGGGTTCGACGAGCAGTACTTC
j_call: TRBJ1-3; d_call: .; clone_size: once; v_call: TRBV3-1/TRBV3-2; cdr3_aa: CASSQEGPDRSGNTIYF; cdr3_nt: TGTGCCAGCAGCCAAGAGGGCCCGGATCGCTCTGGAAACACCATATATTTT
j_call: TRBJ1-4; d_call: .; clone_size: .; v_call: TRBV2; cdr3_aa: CASSVGLQGEKLFF; cdr3_nt: TGTGCCAGCAGTGTAGGACTGCAAGGTGAAAAACTGTTTTTT
j_call: TRBJ1-5; d_call: .; clone_size: .; v_call: TRBV19; cdr3_aa: CASSISGSSNQPQHF; cdr3_nt: TGTGCCAGTAGTATATCAGGGAGTAGCAATCAGCCCCAGCATTTT
j_call: TRBJ2-2; d_call: .; clone_size: .; v_call: TRBV3-1/TRBV3-2; cdr3_aa: CASSQDQVGTGELFF; cdr3_nt: TGTGCCAGCAGCCAAGATCAAGTAGGAACCGGGGAGCTGTTTTTT
j_call: TRBJ1-1; d_call: .; clone_size: .; v_call: TRBV5-4; cdr3_aa: CASSLKGSGTEAFF; cdr3_nt: TGTGCCAGCAGCTTGAAGGGGTCGGGGACTGAAGCTTTCTTT
j_call: TRBJ2-7; d_call: TRBD2; clone_size: .; v_call: TRBV7-8; cdr3_aa: CASSSMTSVSRQYF; cdr3_nt: TGTGCCAGCAGCTCGATGACTAGCGTCTCGAGACAGTACTTC
j_call: TRBJ2-2; d_call: TRBD2; clone_size: .; v_call: TRBV4-1; cdr3_aa: CASSQAGLAGITGELFF; cdr3_nt: TGCGCCAGCAGCCAAGCTGGACTAGCGGGGATCACCGGGGAGCTGTTTTTT
j_call: TRBJ2-1; d_call: .; clone_size: .; v_call: TRBV2; cdr3_aa: CASSERGAGAEQFF; cdr3_nt: TGTGCCAGCAGTGAAAGGGGGGCCGGTGCTGAGCAGTTCTTC
j_call: TRBJ1-1; d_call: TRBD1; clone_size: few; v_call: TRBV27; cdr3_aa: CATLGQGDWSTEAFF; cdr3_nt: TGTGCCACCCTGGGACAGGGTGATTGGAGCACTGAAGCTTTCTTT
j_call: TRBJ2-5; d_call: TRBD1; clone_size: .; v_call: TRBV27; cdr3_aa: CASSTWDRGPTQETQYF; cdr3_nt: TGTGCCAGCAGTACTTGGGACAGGGGGCCGACCCAAGAGACCCAGTACTTC
j_call: TRBJ1-5; d_call: .; clone_size: once; v_call: TRBV30; cdr3_aa: CAWSDGIGNQPQHF; cdr3_nt: TGTGCCTGGAGTGACGGGATTGGCAATCAGCCCCAGCATTTT
j_call: TRBJ1-2; d_call: .; clone_size: .; v_call: TRBV28; cdr3_aa: CASSLDSNYGYTF; cdr3_nt: TGTGCCAGCAGTTTGGACAGCAACTATGGCTACACCTTC
j_call: TRBJ1-2; d_call: TRBD1; clone_size: .; v_call: TRBV6-2/TRBV6-3; cdr3_aa: CASSFSGGSTGYTF; cdr3_nt: TGTGCCAGCAGTTTTTCAGGGGGATCCACTGGCTACACCTTC
j_call: TRBJ1-1; d_call: .; clone_size: .; v_call: TRBV5-5; cdr3_aa: CASLRDPGANTEAFF; cdr3_nt: TGTGCCAGCCTCAGAGATCCAGGGGCGAACACTGAAGCTTTCTTT
j_call: TRBJ2-2; d_call: .; clone_size: .; v_call: TRBV4-1; cdr3_aa: CASSQDGGYTGELFF; cdr3_nt: TGCGCCAGCAGCCAAGACGGAGGTTACACCGGGGAGCTGTTTTTT
j_call: TRBJ1-1; d_call: .; clone_size: .; v_call: TRBV4-1; cdr3_aa: CASSRGRNTEAFF; cdr3_nt: TGCGCCAGCAGCCGGGGGAGGAACACTGAAGCTTTCTTT
j_call: TRBJ2-4; d_call: .; clone_size: .; v_call: TRBV7-2; cdr3_aa: CASSLTEENIQYF; cdr3_nt: TGTGCCAGCAGCTTAACTGAAGAAAACATTCAGTACTTC
j_call: TRBJ1-2; d_call: .; clone_size: .; v_call: TRBV28; cdr3_aa: CASSSITDYYGYTF; cdr3_nt: TGTGCCAGCAGTTCCATCACAGATTACTATGGCTACACCTTC
j_call: TRBJ1-2; d_call: .; clone_size: .; v_call: TRBV11-2; cdr3_aa: CASSLDPGRATYGYTF; cdr3_nt: TGTGCCAGCAGCTTAGATCCGGGACGGGCGACCTATGGCTACACCTTC
j_call: TRBJ2-2; d_call: .; clone_size: .; v_call: TRBV7-2; cdr3_aa: CASSSRQARSGELFF; cdr3_nt: TGTGCCAGCAGCTCACGACAGGCTCGATCCGGGGAGCTGTTTTTT
j_call: TRBJ1-1; d_call: .; clone_size: .; v_call: TRBV18; cdr3_aa: CASSPQGLNTEAFF; cdr3_nt: TGTGCCAGCTCACCACAGGGGTTGAACACTGAAGCTTTCTTT
j_call: TRBJ1-6; d_call: .; clone_size: .; v_call: TRBV7-9; cdr3_aa: CASSLQQGSSPLHF; cdr3_nt: TGTGCCAGCAGCTTACAACAGGGTAGCTCACCCCTCCACTTT
j_call: TRBJ2-5; d_call: .; clone_size: .; v_call: TRBV9; cdr3_aa: CASSGRALPETQYF; cdr3_nt: TGTGCCAGCAGCGGGAGGGCTCTCCCAGAGACCCAGTACTTC
j_call: TRBJ2-1; d_call: TRBD2; clone_size: .; v_call: TRBV3-1/TRBV3-2; cdr3_aa: CASSQSGRSYNEQFF; cdr3_nt: TGTGCCAGCAGCCAAAGCGGGAGAAGTTACAATGAGCAGTTCTTC
j_call: TRBJ2-1; d_call: .; clone_size: .; v_call: TRBV27; cdr3_aa: CASSSFTGNEQFF; cdr3_nt: TGTGCCAGCAGTTCCTTTACGGGCAATGAGCAGTTCTTC
j_call: TRBJ2-2; d_call: .; clone_size: .; v_call: TRBV7-8; cdr3_aa: CASSHRDRRAGELFF; cdr3_nt: TGTGCCAGCAGCCACCGGGACCGACGGGCCGGGGAGCTGTTTTTT
j_call: TRBJ1-1; d_call: TRBD1; clone_size: few; v_call: TRBV4-2; cdr3_aa: CASSPSSPRTGGTEAFF; cdr3_nt: TGTGCCAGCAGCCCATCGAGCCCTCGGACAGGGGGCACTGAAGCTTTCTTT
j_call: TRBJ2-7; d_call: .; clone_size: once; v_call: TRBV12-3/TRBV12-4; cdr3_aa: CASSLRIENEQYF; cdr3_nt: TGTGCCAGCAGTTTAAGAATCGAAAACGAGCAGTACTTC
j_call: TRBJ1-1; d_call: .; clone_size: .; v_call: TRBV2; cdr3_aa: CSVISVNTEAFF; cdr3_nt: TGTTCCGTAATAAGCGTGAACACTGAAGCTTTCTTT
j_call: TRBJ1-5; d_call: TRBD1; clone_size: .; v_call: TRBV27; cdr3_aa: CASSSQTGYQPQHF; cdr3_nt: TGTGCCAGCAGTTCCCAGACAGGGTATCAGCCCCAGCATTTT
j_call: TRBJ2-1; d_call: .; clone_size: .; v_call: TRBV7-8; cdr3_aa: CASSLVVTVLSYNEQFF; cdr3_nt: TGTGCCAGCAGCTTAGTAGTGACAGTACTATCCTACAATGAGCAGTTCTTC
j_call: TRBJ2-5; d_call: TRBD1; clone_size: .; v_call: TRBV2; cdr3_aa: CASSPGQGSGETQYF; cdr3_nt: TGTGCCAGCAGCCCCGGACAGGGGAGTGGAGAGACCCAGTACTTC
j_call: TRBJ2-3; d_call: .; clone_size: .; v_call: TRBV19; cdr3_aa: CASSIDRGGDTQYF; cdr3_nt: TGTGCCAGTAGTATAGACAGGGGAGGAGATACGCAGTATTTT
j_call: TRBJ1-6; d_call: TRBD1; clone_size: .; v_call: TRBV3-1/TRBV3-2; cdr3_aa: CASSPGTGEWSPLHF; cdr3_nt: TGTGCCAGCAGCCCCGGGACAGGGGAATGGTCACCCCTCCACTTT
j_call: TRBJ2-6; d_call: .; clone_size: .; v_call: TRBV4-1; cdr3_aa: CASSPLGSGGANVLTF; cdr3_nt: TGCGCCAGCAGCCCGCTGGGGTCGGGTGGGGCCAACGTCCTGACTTTC
j_call: TRBJ1-2; d_call: TRBD1; clone_size: .; v_call: TRBV6-5; cdr3_aa: CASSYSTGQASGYTF; cdr3_nt: TGTGCCAGCAGTTACTCCACGGGACAGGCTTCTGGCTACACCTTC
j_call: TRBJ2-3; d_call: .; clone_size: .; v_call: TRBV5-6; cdr3_aa: CASRRGFLGTDTQYF; cdr3_nt: TGTGCCAGCAGAAGAGGGTTTCTCGGCACAGATACGCAGTATTTT
j_call: TRBJ2-2; d_call: TRBD1; clone_size: .; v_call: TRBV6-4; cdr3_aa: CASSEGGQGNTGELFF; cdr3_nt: TGTGCCAGCAGTGAAGGGGGACAGGGGAACACCGGGGAGCTGTTTTTT
j_call: TRBJ1-2; d_call: .; clone_size: once; v_call: TRBV18; cdr3_aa: CASSPPGVVGSNGYTF; cdr3_nt: TGTGCCAGCTCACCACCCGGGGTCGTAGGATCTAATGGCTACACCTTC
j_call: TRBJ2-3; d_call: .; clone_size: .; v_call: TRBV19; cdr3_aa: CASSIGGEPVAQYF; cdr3_nt: TGTGCCAGTAGTATAGGAGGGGAGCCCGTGGCGCAGTATTTT